This T cell receptor beta chain was recovered during a study of blood T cell repertoires in COVID-19. Here immunoSEQ multiplex PCR was the method, and the copy in TCRdb shows in-frame clones only, minus some. This table holds about 300,000 clones, approximately 90% found once. There are 14 residues in the CDR3. Germline V gives CDR1 MGHRA, CDR2 YSYEKL. V was trimmed by 0 bases and J by 9 bases, leaving 12 bases between them. The chain carries TRBV4-1 and TRBJ2-4; D is ambiguous. This receptor was identified in a middle-aged man with acute or convalescent COVID-19. The sample consisted of peripheral blood. In DNA form, the CDR3 reads TGCGCCAGCAGCCAAGAGGGCACCTCTACCATTCAGTACTTC. As protein: CASSQEGTSTIQYF.